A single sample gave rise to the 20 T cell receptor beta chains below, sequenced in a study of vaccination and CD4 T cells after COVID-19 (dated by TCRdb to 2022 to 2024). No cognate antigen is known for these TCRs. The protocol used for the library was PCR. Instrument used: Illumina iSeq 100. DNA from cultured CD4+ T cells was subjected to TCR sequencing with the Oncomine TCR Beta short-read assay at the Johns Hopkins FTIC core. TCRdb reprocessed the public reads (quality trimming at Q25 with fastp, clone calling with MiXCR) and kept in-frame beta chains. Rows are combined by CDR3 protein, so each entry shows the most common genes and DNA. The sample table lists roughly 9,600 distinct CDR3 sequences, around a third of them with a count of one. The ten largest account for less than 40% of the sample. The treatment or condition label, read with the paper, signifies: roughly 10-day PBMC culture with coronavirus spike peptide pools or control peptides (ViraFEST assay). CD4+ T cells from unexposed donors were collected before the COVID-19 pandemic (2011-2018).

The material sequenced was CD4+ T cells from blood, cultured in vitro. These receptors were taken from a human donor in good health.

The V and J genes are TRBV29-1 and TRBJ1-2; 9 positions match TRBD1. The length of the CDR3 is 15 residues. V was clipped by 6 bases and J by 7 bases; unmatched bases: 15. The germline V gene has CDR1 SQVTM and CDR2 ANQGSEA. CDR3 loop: CSVAWTGDPGGGYTF. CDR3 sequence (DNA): TGCAGCGTGGCTTGGACAGGGGACCCAGGGGGTGGCTACACCTTC.

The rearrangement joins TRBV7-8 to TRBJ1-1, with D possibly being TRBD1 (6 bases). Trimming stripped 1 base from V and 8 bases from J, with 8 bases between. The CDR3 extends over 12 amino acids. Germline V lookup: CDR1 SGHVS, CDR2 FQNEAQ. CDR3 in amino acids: CASSLVGGEAFF. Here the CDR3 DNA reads TGTGCCAGCAGCTTAGTAGGGGGAGAAGCTTTCTTT.

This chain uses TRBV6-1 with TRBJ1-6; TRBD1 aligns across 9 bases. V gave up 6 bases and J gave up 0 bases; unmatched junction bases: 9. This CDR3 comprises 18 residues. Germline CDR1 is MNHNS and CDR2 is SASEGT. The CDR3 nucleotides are TGTGCCAGCAGCCGGACAGGGGCTGAGTCCTCCTATAATTCACCCCTCCACTTT. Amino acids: CASSRTGAESSYNSPLHF.

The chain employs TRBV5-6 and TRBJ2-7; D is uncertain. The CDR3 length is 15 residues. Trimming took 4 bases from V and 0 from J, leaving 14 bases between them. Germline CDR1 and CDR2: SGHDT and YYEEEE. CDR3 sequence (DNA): TGTGCCAGCAGCCAATATGGACCGGTCTCCTACGAGCAGTACTTC. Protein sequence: CASSQYGPVSYEQYF.

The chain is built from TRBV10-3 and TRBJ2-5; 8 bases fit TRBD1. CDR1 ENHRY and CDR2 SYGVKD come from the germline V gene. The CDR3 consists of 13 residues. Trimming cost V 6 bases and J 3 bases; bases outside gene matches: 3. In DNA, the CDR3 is TGTGCCATCAGGGGACAGGAGAAAGAGACCCAGTACTTC. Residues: CAIRGQEKETQYF.

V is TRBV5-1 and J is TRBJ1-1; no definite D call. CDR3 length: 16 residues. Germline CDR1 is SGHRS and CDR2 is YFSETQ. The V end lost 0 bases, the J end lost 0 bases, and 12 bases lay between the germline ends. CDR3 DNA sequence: TGCGCCAGCAGCTTGGAAGCCAGGAGAATGAACACTGAAGCTTTCTTT. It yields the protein CASSLEARRMNTEAFF.

This CDR3 is CASSFGQGAHEQYF. CDR3 nucleotide sequence: TGTGCCAGCAGTTTCGGACAGGGAGCCCACGAGCAGTACTTC. The rearrangement joins TRBV2 to TRBJ2-7, with TRBD1 matching over 8 bases. There are 14 residues in the CDR3. Losses at the gene ends were 5 bases for V and 5 bases for J; bases not matched to a gene: 8. In germline, CDR1 is SNHLY, CDR2 FYNNEI.

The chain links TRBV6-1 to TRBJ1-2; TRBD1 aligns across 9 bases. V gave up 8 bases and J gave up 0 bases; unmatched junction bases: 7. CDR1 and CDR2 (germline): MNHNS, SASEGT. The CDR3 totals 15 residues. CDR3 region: CASLQGARTNYGYTF. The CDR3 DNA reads TGTGCCAGCTTACAGGGGGCACGTACTAACTATGGCTACACCTTC.

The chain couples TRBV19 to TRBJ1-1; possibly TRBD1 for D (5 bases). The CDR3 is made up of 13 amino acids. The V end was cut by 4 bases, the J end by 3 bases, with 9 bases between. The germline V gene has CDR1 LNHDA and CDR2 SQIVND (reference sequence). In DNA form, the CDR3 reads TGTGCCAGTAGTACTCAAGGGGACACTGAAGCTTTCTTT. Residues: CASSTQGDTEAFF. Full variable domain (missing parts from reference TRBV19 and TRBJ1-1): DGGITQSPKYLFRKEGQNVTLSCEQNLNHDAMYWYRQDPGQGLRLIYYSQIVNDFQKGDIAEGYSVSREKKESFPLTVTSAQKNPTAFYLCASSTQGDTEAFFGQGTRLTVV.

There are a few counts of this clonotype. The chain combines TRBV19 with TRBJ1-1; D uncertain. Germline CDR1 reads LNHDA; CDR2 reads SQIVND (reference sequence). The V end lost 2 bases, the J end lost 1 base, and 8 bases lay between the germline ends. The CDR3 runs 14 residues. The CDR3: CASSIYSRNTEAFF. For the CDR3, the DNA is TGTGCCAGTAGTATATACTCCCGGAACACTGAAGCTTTCTTT. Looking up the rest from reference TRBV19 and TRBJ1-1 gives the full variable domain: DGGITQSPKYLFRKEGQNVTLSCEQNLNHDAMYWYRQDPGQGLRLIYYSQIVNDFQKGDIAEGYSVSREKKESFPLTVTSAQKNPTAFYLCASSIYSRNTEAFFGQGTRLTVV.

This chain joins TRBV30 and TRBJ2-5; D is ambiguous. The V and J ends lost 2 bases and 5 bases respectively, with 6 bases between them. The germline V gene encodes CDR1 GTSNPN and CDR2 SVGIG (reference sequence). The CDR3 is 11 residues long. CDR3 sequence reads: CAWSSRETQYF. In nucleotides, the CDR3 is TGTGCCTGGAGTTCCCGGGAGACCCAGTACTTC.

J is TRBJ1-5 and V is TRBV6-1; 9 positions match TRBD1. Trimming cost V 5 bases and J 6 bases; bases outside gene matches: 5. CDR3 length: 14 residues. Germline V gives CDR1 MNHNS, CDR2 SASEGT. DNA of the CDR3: TGTGCCAGCAGTCCACAGGGGGCAGGTCAGCCCCAGCATTTT. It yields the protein CASSPQGAGQPQHF.

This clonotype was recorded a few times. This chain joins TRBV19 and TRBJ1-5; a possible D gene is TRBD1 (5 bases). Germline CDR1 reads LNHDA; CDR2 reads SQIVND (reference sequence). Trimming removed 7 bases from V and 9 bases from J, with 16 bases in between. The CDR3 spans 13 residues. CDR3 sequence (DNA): TGTGCCAGTACTGGGGCGGTTAAGTGGCCCCAGCATTTT. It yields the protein CASTGAVKWPQHF.

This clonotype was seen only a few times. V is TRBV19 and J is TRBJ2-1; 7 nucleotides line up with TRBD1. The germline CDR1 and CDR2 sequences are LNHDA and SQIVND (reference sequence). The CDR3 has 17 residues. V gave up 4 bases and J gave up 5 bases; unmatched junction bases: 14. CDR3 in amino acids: CASSTRTGTIHHNEQFF. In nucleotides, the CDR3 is TGTGCCAGTAGTACGCGGACAGGAACGATCCACCACAATGAGCAGTTCTTC.

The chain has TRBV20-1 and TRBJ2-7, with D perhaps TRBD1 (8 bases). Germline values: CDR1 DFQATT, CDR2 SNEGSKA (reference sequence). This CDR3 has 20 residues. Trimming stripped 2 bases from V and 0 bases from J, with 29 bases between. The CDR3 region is CSARYPTAGGGGGNSYEQYF. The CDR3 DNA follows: TGCAGTGCTAGATATCCGACGGCAGGGGGCGGCGGGGGTAACTCCTACGAGCAGTACTTC.

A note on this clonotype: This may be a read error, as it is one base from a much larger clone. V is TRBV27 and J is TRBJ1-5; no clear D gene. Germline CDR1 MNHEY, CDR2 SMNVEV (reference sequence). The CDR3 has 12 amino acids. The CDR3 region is CASGFMGQPQHF. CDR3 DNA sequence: TGTGCCAGCGGTTTTATGGGACAGCCCCAGCATTTT.

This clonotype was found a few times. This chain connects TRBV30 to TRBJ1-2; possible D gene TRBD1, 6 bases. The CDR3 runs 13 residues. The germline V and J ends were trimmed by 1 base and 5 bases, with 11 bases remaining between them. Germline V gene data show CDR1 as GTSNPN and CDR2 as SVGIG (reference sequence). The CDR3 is CAWSGGGGYGYTF. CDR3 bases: TGTGCCTGGAGTGGAGGGGGGGGATATGGCTACACCTTC. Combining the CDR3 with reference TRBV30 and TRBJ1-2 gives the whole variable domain SQTIHQWPATLVQPVGSPLSLECTVEGTSNPNLYWYRQAAGRGLQLLFYSVGIGQISSEVPQNLSASRPQDRQFILSSKKLLLSDSGFYLCAWSGGGGYGYTFGSGTRLTVV.

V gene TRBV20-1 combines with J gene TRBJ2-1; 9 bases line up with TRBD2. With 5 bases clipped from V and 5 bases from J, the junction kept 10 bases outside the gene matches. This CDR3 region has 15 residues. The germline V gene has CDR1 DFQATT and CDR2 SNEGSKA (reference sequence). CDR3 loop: CSALPLAGPNNEQFF. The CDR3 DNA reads TGCAGTGCTCTCCCCCTAGCGGGGCCAAACAATGAGCAGTTCTTC.

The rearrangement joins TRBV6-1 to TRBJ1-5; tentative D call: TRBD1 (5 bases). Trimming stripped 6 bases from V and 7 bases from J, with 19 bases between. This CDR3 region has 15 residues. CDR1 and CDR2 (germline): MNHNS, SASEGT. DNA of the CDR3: TGTGCCAGCAGAGAAACAGGAACCCCCAGACAGCCCCAGCATTTT. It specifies CASRETGTPRQPQHF.

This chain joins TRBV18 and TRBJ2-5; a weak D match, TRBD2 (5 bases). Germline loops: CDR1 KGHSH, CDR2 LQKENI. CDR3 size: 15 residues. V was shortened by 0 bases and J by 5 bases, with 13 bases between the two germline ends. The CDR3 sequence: CASSPPSQRGETQYF. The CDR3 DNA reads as TGTGCCAGCTCACCACCTAGCCAGCGCGGGGAGACCCAGTACTTC.